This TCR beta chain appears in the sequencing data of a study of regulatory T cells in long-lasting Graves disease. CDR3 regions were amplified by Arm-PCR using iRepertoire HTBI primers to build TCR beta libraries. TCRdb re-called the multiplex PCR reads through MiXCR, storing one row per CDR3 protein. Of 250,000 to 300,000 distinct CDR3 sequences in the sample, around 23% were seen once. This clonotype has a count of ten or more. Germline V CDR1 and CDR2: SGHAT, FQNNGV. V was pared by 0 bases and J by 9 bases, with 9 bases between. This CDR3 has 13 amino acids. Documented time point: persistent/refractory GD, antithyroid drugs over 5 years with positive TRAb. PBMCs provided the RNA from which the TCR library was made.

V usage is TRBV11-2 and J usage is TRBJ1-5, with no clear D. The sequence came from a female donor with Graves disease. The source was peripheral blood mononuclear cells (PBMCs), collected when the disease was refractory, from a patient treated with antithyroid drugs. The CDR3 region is CASSLEVHSPQHF. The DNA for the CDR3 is TGTGCCAGCAGCTTAGAGGTCCATTCGCCCCAGCATTTT. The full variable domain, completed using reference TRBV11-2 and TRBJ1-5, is EAGVAQSPRYKIIEKRQSVAFWCNPISGHATLYWYQQILGQGPKLLIQFQNNGVVDDSQLPKDRFSAERLKGVDSTLKIQPAKLEDSAVYLCASSLEVHSPQHFGDGTRLSIL.